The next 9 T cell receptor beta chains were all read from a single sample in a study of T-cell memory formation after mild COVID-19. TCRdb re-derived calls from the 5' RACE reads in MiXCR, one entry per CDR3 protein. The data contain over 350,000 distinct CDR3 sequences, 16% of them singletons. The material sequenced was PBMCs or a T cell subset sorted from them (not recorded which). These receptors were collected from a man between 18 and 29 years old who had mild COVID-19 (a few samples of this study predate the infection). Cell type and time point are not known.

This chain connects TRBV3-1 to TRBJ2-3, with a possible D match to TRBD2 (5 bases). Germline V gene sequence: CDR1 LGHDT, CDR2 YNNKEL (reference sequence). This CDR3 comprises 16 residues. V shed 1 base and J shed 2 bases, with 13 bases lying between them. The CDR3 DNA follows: TGTGCCAGCAGCCAAGGTCGGCTAGCCGCCACAGATACGCAGTATTTT. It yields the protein CASSQGRLAATDTQYF.

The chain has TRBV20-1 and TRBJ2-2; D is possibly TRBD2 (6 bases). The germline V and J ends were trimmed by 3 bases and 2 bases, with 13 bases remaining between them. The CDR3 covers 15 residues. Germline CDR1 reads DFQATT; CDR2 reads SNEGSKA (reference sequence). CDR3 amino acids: CSASNPSANTGELFF. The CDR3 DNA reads TGCAGTGCTAGTAACCCTAGCGCTAACACCGGGGAGCTGTTTTTT.

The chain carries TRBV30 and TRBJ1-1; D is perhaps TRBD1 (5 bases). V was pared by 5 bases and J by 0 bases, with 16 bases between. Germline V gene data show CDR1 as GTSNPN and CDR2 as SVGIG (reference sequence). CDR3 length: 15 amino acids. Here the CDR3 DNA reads TGTGCCTGGGGGCCTATGGGGGGATTGAACACTGAAGCTTTCTTT. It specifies CAWGPMGGLNTEAFF.

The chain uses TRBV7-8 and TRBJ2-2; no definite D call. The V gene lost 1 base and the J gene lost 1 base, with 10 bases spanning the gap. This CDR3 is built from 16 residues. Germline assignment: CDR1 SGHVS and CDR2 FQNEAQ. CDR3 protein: CASSLGSSVNTGELFF. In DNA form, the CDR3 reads TGTGCCAGCAGCTTAGGGAGTTCTGTGAACACCGGGGAGCTGTTTTTT.

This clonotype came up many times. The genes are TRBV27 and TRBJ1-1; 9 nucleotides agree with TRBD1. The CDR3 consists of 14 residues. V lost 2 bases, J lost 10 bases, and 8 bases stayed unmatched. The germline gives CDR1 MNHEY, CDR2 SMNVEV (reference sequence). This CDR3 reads CASSLNTGGRVAFF. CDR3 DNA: TGTGCCAGCAGTTTAAACACAGGGGGCAGGGTAGCTTTCTTT.

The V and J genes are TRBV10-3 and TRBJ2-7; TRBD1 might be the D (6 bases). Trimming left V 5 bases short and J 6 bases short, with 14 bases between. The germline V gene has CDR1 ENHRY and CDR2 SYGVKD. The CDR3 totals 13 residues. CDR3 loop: CAISKTGFSEQYV. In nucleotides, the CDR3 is TGTGCCATCAGTAAAACAGGGTTTAGCGAGCAGTACGTC.

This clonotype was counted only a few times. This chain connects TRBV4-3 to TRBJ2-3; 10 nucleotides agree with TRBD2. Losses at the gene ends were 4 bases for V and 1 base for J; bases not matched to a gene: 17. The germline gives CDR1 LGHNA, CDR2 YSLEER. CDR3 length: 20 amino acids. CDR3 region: CASSPVSGTSGVRGTDTQYF. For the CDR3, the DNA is TGCGCCAGCAGCCCCGTTTCGGGAACTAGCGGGGTTAGGGGCACAGATACGCAGTATTTT.

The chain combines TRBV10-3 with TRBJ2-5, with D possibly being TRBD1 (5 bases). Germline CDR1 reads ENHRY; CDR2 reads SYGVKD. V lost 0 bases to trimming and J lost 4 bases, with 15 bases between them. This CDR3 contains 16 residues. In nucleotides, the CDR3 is TGTGCCATCAGTGAGTCTGTAAGGGGCGGTGGAGAGACCCAGTACTTC. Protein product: CAISESVRGGGETQYF.

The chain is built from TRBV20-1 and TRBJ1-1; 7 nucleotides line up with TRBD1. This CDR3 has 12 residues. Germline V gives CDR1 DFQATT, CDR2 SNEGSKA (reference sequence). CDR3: CRALGGITEAFF. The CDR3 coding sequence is TGCAGGGCCCTAGGGGGCATCACTGAAGCTTTCTTT.